This entry features one TCR beta chain sequence. Its specificity is unknown. The V end was cut by 2 bases, the J end by 10 bases, with 21 bases between. The CDR3 runs 17 residues. In germline, CDR1 is MNHEY, CDR2 SVGAGI. The record originates from a study of T cells after yellow fever vaccination. Overall study context: Preparation of the low-cell-number fractions used SMART-Seq v4 Ultra Low Input.

Findings and caveats of the study: Only a minor proportion of clonotypes was detected across both CD4 and CD8 compartments. Most primary-vaccination clones reappeared after the booster (96% CD4, roughly 90% CD8).

TCRdb analysed the 5' RACE reads with MiXCR anew, one entry per CDR3 protein. The sample contains 300,000 to 350,000 distinct CDR3 sequences, 3% to 4.5% of which appear only once. Here the sequenced sample was PBMCs, taken 5 days after the yellow fever booster vaccination. V usage is TRBV6-5 and J usage is TRBJ1-6; the D gene is possibly TRBD1 (6 bases). The source is a man aged 18 to 35 who received the YFV17D yellow fever vaccine. The CDR3 sequence: CASSYGGGFGLNSPLHF. CDR3 coding DNA: TGTGCCAGCAGTTACGGGGGGGGCTTTGGCCTCAACTCACCCCTCCACTTT.